Below are 21 T cell receptor beta chains sequenced from a single sample in a study of early T cells in non-severe SARS-CoV-2 infection. TCRdb fed the 5' RACE reads into MiXCR, producing one record per CDR3 protein. In the table there are tens of thousands of distinct CDR3 sequences, approximately 6% of which are singletons. Sequencing used whole blood. The receptors were sampled from an adult who was a healthcare worker with PCR-confirmed SARS-CoV-2 infection or an uninfected control (not recorded which).

This clonotype was seen more than once but under ten times. The genes are TRBV6-5 and TRBJ1-1; 7 nucleotides match TRBD1. Germline CDR1 and CDR2: MNHEY and SVGAGI. The CDR3 has 14 residues. Trimming cost V 6 bases and J 4 bases; bases outside gene matches: 8. The CDR3 here is CASSYGTESTEAFF. The CDR3 region has the DNA TGTGCCAGCAGCTACGGGACAGAGAGCACTGAAGCTTTCTTT.

This clonotype was found many times. V is TRBV7-8 and J is TRBJ1-1, with D possibly being TRBD1 (5 bases). Germline V gives CDR1 SGHVS, CDR2 FQNEAQ. The CDR3 spans 16 residues. Between the trimmed V and J ends, which lost 6 bases and 1 base, there was a span of 18 bases. For the CDR3, the DNA is TGTGCCAGCAGAAAATCTTCGAGGGGAGCGAACACTGAAGCTTTCTTT. It yields the protein CASRKSSRGANTEAFF.

As concerns this clonotype: A much larger clone lies one base from this, so it may be a read error. The chain employs TRBV5-4 and TRBJ2-7, with 7 bases fitting TRBD2. The CDR3 covers 15 residues. CDR1 SGHNT and CDR2 YYREEE come from the germline V gene (reference sequence). The CDR3 sequence is CVSSSPGLPSYEQYF. The CDR3 DNA reads as TGTGTCAGCAGTTCGCCGGGACTACCTTCCTACGAGCAGTACTTC.

The table lists this clonotype with many counts. This rearrangement joins TRBV7-9 to TRBJ2-5; D remains ambiguous. The CDR3 has 13 residues. Per the germline V gene, CDR1 is SEHNR and CDR2 is FQNEAQ (reference sequence). V was shortened by 5 bases and J by 5 bases, with 12 bases between the two germline ends. This CDR3 reads CASSHTPGETQYF. CDR3 coding DNA: TGTGCCAGCAGCCATACTCCCGGGGAGACCCAGTACTTC.

This clonotype was recorded many times. The chain links TRBV5-4 to TRBJ2-1; D gene unclear. Germline-derived CDR1 and CDR2 are SGHNT and YYREEE (reference sequence). The CDR3 contains 18 residues. V lost 4 bases to trimming and J lost 2 bases, with 22 bases between them. Here the CDR3 DNA reads TGTGCCAGCAGCGCCGGGTTGGTTAGAGCGCTAACCTACAATGAGCAGTTCTTC. Its protein is CASSAGLVRALTYNEQFF.

This clonotype has ten or more counts. The rearrangement joins TRBV7-8 to TRBJ1-1; D is perhaps TRBD1 (5 bases). V was shortened by 2 bases and J by 1 base, with 8 bases between the two germline ends. CDR1 and CDR2 (germline): SGHVS, FQNEAQ. This CDR3 spans 14 amino acids. The CDR3 DNA is TGTGCCAGCAGCTTAAAGGGACCGAACACTGAAGCTTTCTTT. This encodes CASSLKGPNTEAFF.

This clonotype was seen more than once but under ten times. The chain uses TRBV29-1 and TRBJ2-1, with 9 bases that match TRBD2. The germline CDR1 and CDR2 sequences are SQVTM and ANQGSEA. This CDR3 has 17 residues. J gave up 7 bases and V 1 base, and 14 bases lay outside the gene matches. The DNA for the CDR3 is TGCAGCGTTGAAGCTTGGCAGATAGCGGGAGTCCCAAATGAGCAGTTCTTC. Translated: CSVEAWQIAGVPNEQFF.

In this sample, this clonotype turned up many times. The V and J genes are TRBV9 and TRBJ2-5; D possibly matches TRBD1 or TRBD2 (5 bases each). The CDR3 is 15 amino acids. Per germline, CDR1 SGDLS and CDR2 YYNGEE. Deletions cut 4 bases from V and 5 bases from J, with 18 bases between. CDR3 DNA sequence: TGTGCCAGCAGCCAACGGGACGCACGCCGCGAGACCCAGTACTTC. Encoded protein: CASSQRDARRETQYF.

This clonotype was observed at least ten times. The chain uses TRBV10-1 and TRBJ1-5; D unresolved. The CDR3 loop spans 14 amino acids. CDR1 and CDR2 (germline): WNHNN, SYGVQD (reference sequence). V lost 6 bases and J 0 bases, leaving 9 bases between the germline ends. CDR3 nucleotides: TGCGCCAGCAGCATGGGTGGTAGCAATCAGCCCCAGCATTTT. Translation: CASSMGGSNQPQHF.

This clonotype has ten or more counts. The chain combines TRBV3-1 with TRBJ2-5; TRBD2 matches at 12 bases. The V segment lost 1 base and the J segment 2 bases; nucleotides outside the gene matches: 8. The CDR3 is 18 amino acids. CDR1 LGHDT and CDR2 YNNKEL come from the germline V gene (reference sequence). The CDR3 nucleotides are TGTGCCAGCAGCCAAGCGAATCTAGCGGGAGGGCTACAAGAGACCCAGTACTTC. Translated: CASSQANLAGGLQETQYF.

This clonotype was counted ten times or more. J is TRBJ2-1 and V is TRBV10-3; 12 nucleotides line up with TRBD2. J lost 6 bases, V lost 10 bases, and 7 bases had no gene match. Germline assignment: CDR1 ENHRY and CDR2 SYGVKD. This CDR3 is 14 amino acids long. CDR3 region: CATHGLAGTNEQFF. The CDR3 DNA reads as TGTGCCACCCATGGACTAGCGGGAACCAATGAGCAGTTCTTC.

The table lists this clonotype with many counts. The gene calls are TRBV4-1 and TRBJ1-1, with D uncertain. Germline V CDR1 and CDR2: MGHRA, YSYEKL. The CDR3 sequence is 13 residues long. V was trimmed by 6 bases and J by 1 base, leaving 9 bases between them. CDR3 nucleotides: TGCGCCAGCAGTCGCGGCAGGAACACTGAAGCTTTCTTT. It specifies CASSRGRNTEAFF.

This clonotype was counted at least ten times. The V call is TRBV5-4, the J call TRBJ2-2; the match to TRBD2 covers 12 bases. Looked up from germline, CDR1 is SGHNT and CDR2 is YYREEE (reference sequence). Losses at the gene ends were 3 bases for V and 5 bases for J; bases not matched to a gene: 11. This CDR3 comprises 18 residues. The CDR3 nucleotides read TGTGCCAGCAGCTCGAAGACTAGCGGGAGAGTAAGAACCGGGGAGCTGTTTTTT. Amino acid sequence: CASSSKTSGRVRTGELFF.

This clonotype was counted ten times or more. This chain links TRBV20-1 with TRBJ2-1; D is ambiguous. V was cut by 3 bases and J by 2 bases, with 17 bases left in between. The CDR3 covers 16 residues. Germline CDR1 and CDR2: DFQATT and SNEGSKA (reference sequence). The CDR3 spells CSARVSEDTAYNEQFF. In nucleotides, the CDR3 is TGCAGTGCTAGGGTGTCTGAGGATACAGCCTACAATGAGCAGTTCTTC.

This clonotype was counted at least ten times. V and J are TRBV7-9 and TRBJ2-7, with 9 bases aligning to TRBD1. Germline V gene sequence: CDR1 SEHNR, CDR2 FQNEAQ (reference sequence). The CDR3 is made up of 15 amino acids. The V gene end was trimmed by 4 bases and the J gene end by 4 bases; junction bases not matched to a gene: 8. The CDR3 loop is CASSSGTGRFYEQYF. The CDR3 nucleotides read TGTGCCAGCAGCTCAGGGACAGGGAGGTTTTACGAGCAGTACTTC.

The V and J genes are TRBV12-3 or TRBV12-4 and TRBJ2-2, with TRBD2 matching 12 bases. Trimming cost V 0 bases and J 2 bases; bases outside gene matches: 4. The CDR3 extends over 18 amino acids. For the CDR3, the DNA is TGTGCCAGCAGTTTAGCGGCCGGACTAGCGGGAAACACCGGGGAGCTGTTTTTT. Translation gives CASSLAAGLAGNTGELFF.

This clonotype was found many times. This chain joins TRBV6-6 and TRBJ1-1, with D unresolved. Trimming pared 2 bases from V and 1 base from J, leaving 8 bases between. Germline assignment: CDR1 MNHNY and CDR2 SVGAGI (reference sequence). The CDR3 extends over 14 amino acids. As DNA, the CDR3 is TGTGCCAGCAGTTACGCAGGTTCGAACACTGAAGCTTTCTTT. Translated, it gives CASSYAGSNTEAFF.

This clonotype was observed at least ten times. The J gene is TRBJ1-1, the V gene TRBV7-3; 8 bases align to TRBD1. The length of the CDR3 is 12 residues. Germline values: CDR1 SGHTA, CDR2 FQGTGA. Trimming at V came to 4 bases and at J to 14 bases, leaving 9 bases not matched to a gene. The CDR3 sequence: CASSSRTGLVFF. As DNA, the CDR3 is TGTGCCAGCAGCTCCCGGACAGGGTTGGTATTCTTT.

This clonotype was seen repeatedly, ten times or more. This chain links TRBV5-4 with TRBJ2-1; the D gene is possibly TRBD1 (5 bases). The CDR3 contains 13 residues. The ends were cut back, 0 bases at V and 9 bases at J, with 10 bases in the middle. Per germline, CDR1 SGHNT and CDR2 YYREEE (reference sequence). The CDR3 DNA reads as TGTGCCAGCAGCTTGGTAGGGGATGCTGAGCAGTTCTTC. Its translation: CASSLVGDAEQFF. Full variable domain (rest looked up from reference TRBV5-4 and TRBJ2-1): ETGVTQSPTHLIKTRGQQVTLRCSSQSGHNTVSWYQQALGQGPQFIFQYYREEENGRGNFPPRFSGLQFPNYSSELNVNALELDDSALYLCASSLVGDAEQFFGPGTRLTVL.

This clonotype has a handful of counts. V is TRBV29-1 and J is TRBJ1-2, with 7 bases aligning to TRBD1. The junction had 7 bases not matched to a gene; V was cut back by 7 bases and J by 5 bases. The length of the CDR3 is 12 residues. Germline V gene sequence: CDR1 SQVTM, CDR2 ANQGSEA. The CDR3 sequence: CSGGQERYGYTF. DNA for the CDR3: TGCAGCGGCGGACAGGAGAGATATGGCTACACCTTC. Looking up the rest from reference TRBV29-1 and TRBJ1-2 gives the full variable domain: SAVISQKPSRDICQRGTSLTIQCQVDSQVTMMFWYRQQPGQSLTLIATANQGSEATYESGFVIDKFPISRPNLTFSTLTVSNMSPEDSSIYLCSGGQERYGYTFGSGTRLTVV.

This clonotype came up many times. The chain uses TRBV5-1 and TRBJ1-2; a possible D gene is TRBD1 (5 bases). V was shortened by 5 bases and J by 1 base, with 12 bases between the two germline ends. CDR1 and CDR2 (germline): SGHRS, YFSETQ. The CDR3 sequence is 14 residues long. This CDR3 reads CASRSGDVNYGYTF. DNA of the CDR3: TGCGCCAGCAGATCGGGGGACGTTAACTATGGCTACACCTTC.